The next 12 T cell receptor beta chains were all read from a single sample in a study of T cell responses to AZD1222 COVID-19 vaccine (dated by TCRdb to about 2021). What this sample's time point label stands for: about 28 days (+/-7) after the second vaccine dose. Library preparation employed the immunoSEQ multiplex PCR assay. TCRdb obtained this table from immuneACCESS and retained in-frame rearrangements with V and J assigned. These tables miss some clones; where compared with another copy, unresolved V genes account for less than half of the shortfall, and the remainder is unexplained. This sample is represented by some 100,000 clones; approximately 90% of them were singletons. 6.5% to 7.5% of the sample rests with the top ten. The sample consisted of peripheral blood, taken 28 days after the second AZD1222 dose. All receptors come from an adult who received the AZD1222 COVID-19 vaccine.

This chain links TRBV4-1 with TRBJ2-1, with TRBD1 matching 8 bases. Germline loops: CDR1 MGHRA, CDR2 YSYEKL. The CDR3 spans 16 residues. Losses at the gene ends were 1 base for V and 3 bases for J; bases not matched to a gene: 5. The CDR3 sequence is CASSQVDRGYYNEQFF. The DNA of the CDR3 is TGCGCCAGCAGCCAAGTAGACAGGGGCTACTACAATGAGCAGTTCTTC.

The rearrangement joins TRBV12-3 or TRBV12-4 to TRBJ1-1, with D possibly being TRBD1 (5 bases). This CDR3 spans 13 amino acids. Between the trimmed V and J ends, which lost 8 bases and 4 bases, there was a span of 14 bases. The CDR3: CASQVGGGTEAFF. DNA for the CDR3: TGTGCCAGCCAGGTGGGGGGGGGCACTGAAGCTTTCTTT.

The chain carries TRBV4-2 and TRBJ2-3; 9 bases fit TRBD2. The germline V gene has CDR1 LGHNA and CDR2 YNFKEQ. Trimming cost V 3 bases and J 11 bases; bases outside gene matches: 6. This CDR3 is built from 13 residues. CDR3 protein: CASSHAAGGLQYF. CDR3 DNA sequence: TGTGCCAGCAGCCATGCAGCGGGGGGCCTGCAGTATTTT.

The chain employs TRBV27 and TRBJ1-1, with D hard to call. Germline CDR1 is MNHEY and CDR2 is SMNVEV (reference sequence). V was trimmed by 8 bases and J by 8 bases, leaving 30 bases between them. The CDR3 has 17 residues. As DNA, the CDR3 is TGTGCCAGCGGTCGAGTCCCAAAGACTGACCCGGGGAGGGAAGCTTTCTTT. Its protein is CASGRVPKTDPGREAFF.

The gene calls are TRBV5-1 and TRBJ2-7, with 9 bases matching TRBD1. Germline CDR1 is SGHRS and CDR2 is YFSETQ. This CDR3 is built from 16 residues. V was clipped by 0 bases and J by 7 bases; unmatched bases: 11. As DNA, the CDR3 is TGCGCCAGCAGCTTGGGCCGGACAGGGGTAAATATAGAGCAGTACTTC. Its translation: CASSLGRTGVNIEQYF.

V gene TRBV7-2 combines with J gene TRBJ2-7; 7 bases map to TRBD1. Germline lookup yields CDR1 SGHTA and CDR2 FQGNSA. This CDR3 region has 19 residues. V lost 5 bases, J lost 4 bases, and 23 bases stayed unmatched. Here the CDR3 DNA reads TGTGCCAGCAGCCTCAACTACCTAGTCCCCGGGACAGAGAATTACGAGCAGTACTTC. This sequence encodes CASSLNYLVPGTENYEQYF.

The CDR3 reads CASRSGRPRTEAFF. In DNA, the CDR3 is TGTGCCAGCAGATCCGGACGGCCAAGGACTGAAGCTTTCTTT. This chain links TRBV28 with TRBJ1-1; D is unclear. Germline V CDR1 and CDR2: MDHEN, SYDVKM. Trimming took off 6 bases at V and 5 bases at J, with 16 bases between the two ends. The CDR3 has 14 residues.

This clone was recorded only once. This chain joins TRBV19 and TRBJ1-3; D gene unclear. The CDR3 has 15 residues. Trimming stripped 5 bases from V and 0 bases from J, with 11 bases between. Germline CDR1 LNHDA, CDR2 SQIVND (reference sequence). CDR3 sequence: CASSYSPYSGNTIYF. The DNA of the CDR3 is TGTGCCAGTAGTTATTCCCCCTACTCTGGAAACACCATATATTTT.

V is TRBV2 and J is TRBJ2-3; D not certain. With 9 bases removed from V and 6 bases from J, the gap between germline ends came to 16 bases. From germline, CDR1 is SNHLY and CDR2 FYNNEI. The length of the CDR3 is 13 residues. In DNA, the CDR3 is TGTGCCAGTGCACCTCTTAGTCCGGATACGCAGTATTTT. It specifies CASAPLSPDTQYF.

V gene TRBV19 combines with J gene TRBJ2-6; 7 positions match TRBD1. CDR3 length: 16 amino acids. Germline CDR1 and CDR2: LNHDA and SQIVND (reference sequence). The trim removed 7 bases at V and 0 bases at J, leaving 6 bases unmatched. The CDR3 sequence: CASTIQGRSGANVLTF. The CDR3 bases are TGTGCCAGTACCATACAGGGGCGCTCTGGGGCCAACGTCCTGACTTTC.

For the CDR3, the DNA is TGTGCCAGCAGACGGGACATAATGCGGGACTACGAGCAGTACTTC. This translates into CASRRDIMRDYEQYF. The V gene is TRBV6-5, the J gene TRBJ2-7, with D perhaps being TRBD1 or TRBD2 (6 bases each). This CDR3 has 15 residues. The V gene lost 6 bases and the J gene lost 3 bases, with 18 bases spanning the gap. Germline CDR1 and CDR2: MNHEY and SVGAGI.

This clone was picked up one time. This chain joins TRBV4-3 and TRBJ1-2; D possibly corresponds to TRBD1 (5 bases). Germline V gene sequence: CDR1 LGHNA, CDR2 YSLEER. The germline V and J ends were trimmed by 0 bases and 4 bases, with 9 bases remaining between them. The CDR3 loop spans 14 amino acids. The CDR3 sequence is CASSQDMGGYGYTF. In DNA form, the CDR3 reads TGCGCCAGCAGCCAAGATATGGGGGGCTATGGCTACACCTTC.